This T cell receptor (beta chain) was identified in a study of cytomegalovirus exposure and HLA in healthy donors. Study-wide context: The 120 validation repertoires, a later analysis reported, used the same platform as the 600 to 700 repertoires from the first cohort. Regarding the study as a whole: That first-cohort TCR clusters tended to co-occur in the approximately 120 validation repertoires was found in a later analysis. Cytomegalovirus-associated TCR beta chains were listed, numbering some 170.

The repertoire was sequenced with immunoSEQ multiplex PCR; TCRdb's copy has only in-frame clones and lacks some. The data contain about 110,000 clones, roughly 86% of them singletons. In regard to this clone: Its antigen is still unknown.

J was trimmed by 6 bases and V by 5 bases; bases with no gene match: 10. CDR1 MNHEY and CDR2 SMNVEV come from the germline V gene (reference sequence). The CDR3 is 17 amino acids. The V and J genes are TRBV27 and TRBJ2-1; 13 positions match TRBD2. Sequencing used PBMCs. This TCR was recovered from a woman aged 18-29 years in good health and CMV-seronegative. As DNA, the CDR3 is TGTGCCAGCAGTCCCAGGACTAGCGGGAGTTGGGGCAATGAGCAGTTCTTC. Translation gives CASSPRTSGSWGNEQFF.